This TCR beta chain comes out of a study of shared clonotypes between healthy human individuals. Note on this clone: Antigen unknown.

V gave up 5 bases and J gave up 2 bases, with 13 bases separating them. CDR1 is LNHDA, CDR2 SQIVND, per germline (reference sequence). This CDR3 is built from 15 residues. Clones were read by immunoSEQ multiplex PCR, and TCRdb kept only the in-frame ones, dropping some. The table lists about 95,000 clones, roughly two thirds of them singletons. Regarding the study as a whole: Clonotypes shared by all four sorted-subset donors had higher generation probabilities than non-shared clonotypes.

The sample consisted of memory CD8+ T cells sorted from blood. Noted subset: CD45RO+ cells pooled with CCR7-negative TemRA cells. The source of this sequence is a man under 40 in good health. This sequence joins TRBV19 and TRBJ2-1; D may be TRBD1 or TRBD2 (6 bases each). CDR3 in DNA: TGTGCCAGTAGTGGAGGGGGGACCGCCTACAATGAGCAGTTCTTC. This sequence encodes CASSGGGTAYNEQFF.